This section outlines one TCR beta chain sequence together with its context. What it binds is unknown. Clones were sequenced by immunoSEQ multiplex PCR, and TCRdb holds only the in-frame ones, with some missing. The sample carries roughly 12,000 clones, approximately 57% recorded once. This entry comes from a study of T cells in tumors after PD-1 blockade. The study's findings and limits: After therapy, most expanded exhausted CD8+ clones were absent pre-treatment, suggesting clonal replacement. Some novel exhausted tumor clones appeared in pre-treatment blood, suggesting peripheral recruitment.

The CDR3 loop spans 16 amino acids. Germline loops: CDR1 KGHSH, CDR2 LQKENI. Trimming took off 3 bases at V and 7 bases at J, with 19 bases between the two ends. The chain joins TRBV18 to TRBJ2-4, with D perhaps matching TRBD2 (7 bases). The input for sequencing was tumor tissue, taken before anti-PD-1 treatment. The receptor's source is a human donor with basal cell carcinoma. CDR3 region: CASSPPQRGRGNIQYF. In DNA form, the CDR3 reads TGTGCCAGCTCACCCCCGCAAAGAGGGAGGGGGAACATTCAGTACTTC. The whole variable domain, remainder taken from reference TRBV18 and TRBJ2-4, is NAGVMQNPRHLVRRRGQEARLRCSPMKGHSHVYWYRQLPEEGLKFMVYLQKENIIDESGMPKERFSAEFPKEGPSILRIQQVVRGDSAAYFCASSPPQRGRGNIQYFGAGTRLSVL.